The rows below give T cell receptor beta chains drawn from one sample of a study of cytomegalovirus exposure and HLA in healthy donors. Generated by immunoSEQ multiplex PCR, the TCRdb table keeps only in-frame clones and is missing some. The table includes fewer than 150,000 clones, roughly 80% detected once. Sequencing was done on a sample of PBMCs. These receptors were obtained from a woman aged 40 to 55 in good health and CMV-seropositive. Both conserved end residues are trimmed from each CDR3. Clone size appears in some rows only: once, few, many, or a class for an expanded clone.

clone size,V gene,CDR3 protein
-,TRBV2,ASSALDTEAF
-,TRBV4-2,ASSQDWTSGSVGNEQF
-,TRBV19,ASSRREGNQPQH
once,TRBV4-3,ASSQEYMRDQPQH
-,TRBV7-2,ASSLTGAGSPLH
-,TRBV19,ASRPSGGLSYEQY
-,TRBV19,ASRKRQASNEKLF
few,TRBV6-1,ASSESTSSHNEQF
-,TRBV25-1,ASMGRAYQY
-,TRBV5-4,ASPLAGAYWTYEQY
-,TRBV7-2,ASSSQGRRLTDTQY
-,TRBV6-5,ASSYRAAGWDYGYT
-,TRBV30,AWSVKGARFVETQY
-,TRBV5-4,ASSFGQGGLEQY
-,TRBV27,ASSSDRGNQPQH